The rows below give T cell receptor beta chains drawn from one sample of a study of metastatic and nonmetastatic thyroid tumors. TCRdb re-called the PCR reads through MiXCR. This sample carries roughly 20,000 clones, roughly 18% of them seen once, and the ten largest clones take 2.7%. Material: adjacent normal tissue. These receptors were collected from a male donor with papillary thyroid cancer or a benign thyroid nodule (not recorded which). Some clones in this sample may be carry-over from other donors' samples. Both conserved end residues are part of each CDR3. A D gene is named only where the DNA matches it firmly. Rows may omit the clone size; those that give it use once, few, many or a size class.

clone_size: many
d_call: TRBD2
v_call: TRBV9
j_call: TRBJ2-1
cdr3_aa: CASSRGGSGGHNEQFF
cdr3_nt: TGTGCCAGCAGCCGAGGGGGTAGCGGGGGTCACAATGAGCAGTTCTTC

clone_size: .
d_call: .
v_call: TRBV20-1
j_call: TRBJ1-6
cdr3_aa: CSASASGTNNTPLHF
cdr3_nt: TGCAGTGCTAGCGCAAGCGGAACAAATAATACTCCCCTCCACTTT

clone_size: medium-sized
d_call: .
v_call: TRBV6-4
j_call: TRBJ2-1
cdr3_aa: CASSDSISGEQFF
cdr3_nt: TGTGCCAGCAGTGACTCGATCAGCGGTGAGCAGTTCTTC

clone_size: many
d_call: .
v_call: TRBV7-9
j_call: TRBJ1-4
cdr3_aa: CASSPPGQGGKLFF
cdr3_nt: TGTGCCAGCAGTCCCCCAGGGCAGGGAGGAAAACTGTTTTTT

clone_size: .
d_call: .
v_call: TRBV7-3
j_call: TRBJ2-3
cdr3_aa: CAISWSGCGDTQYF
cdr3_nt: TGTGCCATCAGCTGGAGCGGGTGTGGGGATACGCAGTATTTT

clone_size: .
d_call: TRBD2
v_call: TRBV5-1
j_call: TRBJ2-1
cdr3_aa: CASSLLAGEWLEQFF
cdr3_nt: TGCGCCAGCAGCTTGCTAGCGGGAGAATGGTTGGAGCAGTTCTTC

clone_size: many
d_call: .
v_call: TRBV9
j_call: TRBJ2-7
cdr3_aa: CASSEGQGYDYYEQYF
cdr3_nt: TGTGCCAGCAGCGAGGGGCAGGGGTACGACTACTACGAGCAGTACTTC

clone_size: many
d_call: .
v_call: TRBV3-1
j_call: TRBJ2-7
cdr3_aa: CASSQAGEPGEQYF
cdr3_nt: TGTGCCAGCAGCCAAGCCGGCGAACCGGGTGAGCAGTACTTC

clone_size: .
d_call: .
v_call: TRBV6-1
j_call: TRBJ2-2
cdr3_aa: CASRDTNTGEPFF
cdr3_nt: TGTGCCTCCCGGGACACGAACACCGGGGAGCCGTTTTTT

clone_size: few
d_call: .
v_call: TRBV6-6
j_call: TRBJ2-1
cdr3_aa: CASSYRDLTRNEQFF
cdr3_nt: TGTGCCAGCAGTTATCGGGACCTAACTCGCAATGAGCAGTTCTTC

clone_size: medium-sized
d_call: .
v_call: TRBV6-1
j_call: TRBJ1-1
cdr3_aa: CATGVNTEAFF
cdr3_nt: TGTGCCACCGGGGTGAACACTGAAGCTTTCTTT

clone_size: .
d_call: TRBD1
v_call: TRBV20-1
j_call: TRBJ2-7
cdr3_aa: CSASEGTGYYEQYF
cdr3_nt: TGCAGTGCTAGTGAGGGGACAGGATACTACGAGCAGTACTTC

clone_size: many
d_call: .
v_call: TRBV30
j_call: TRBJ1-1
cdr3_aa: CAWSPIRNTEAFF
cdr3_nt: TGTGCCTGGAGTCCAATTAGGAACACTGAAGCTTTCTTT

clone_size: medium-sized
d_call: .
v_call: TRBV6-2/TRBV6-3
j_call: TRBJ2-2
cdr3_aa: CASSYVQRRNTGELFF
cdr3_nt: TGTGCCAGCAGTTACGTCCAGCGGAGGAACACCGGGGAGCTGTTTTTT

clone_size: .
d_call: .
v_call: TRBV5-1
j_call: TRBJ1-4
cdr3_aa: CASSLAPQGNLGGPRGSNEKLFF
cdr3_nt: TGCGCCAGCAGCTTGGCCCCGCAGGGGAATTTAGGGGGGCCTCGGGGTTCCAATGAAAAACTGTTTTTT

clone_size: many
d_call: .
v_call: TRBV5-5
j_call: TRBJ1-5
cdr3_aa: CASSLSGGLSNQPQHF
cdr3_nt: TGTGCCAGCAGCTTGAGTGGGGGGCTCAGCAATCAGCCCCAGCATTTT

clone_size: medium-sized
d_call: TRBD1
v_call: TRBV19
j_call: TRBJ2-1
cdr3_aa: CASTEDRGVYNEQFF
cdr3_nt: TGTGCCAGTACCGAAGACAGGGGGGTTTACAATGAGCAGTTCTTC

clone_size: many
d_call: .
v_call: TRBV4-3
j_call: TRBJ2-5
cdr3_aa: CASSPDRGETQYF
cdr3_nt: TGCGCCAGCAGCCCTGACCGAGGGGAGACCCAGTACTTC

clone_size: medium-sized
d_call: .
v_call: TRBV6-1
j_call: TRBJ1-6
cdr3_aa: CASSTGTGNSPLHF
cdr3_nt: TGTGCCAGCAGTACCGGGACGGGAAATTCACCCCTCCACTTT

clone_size: medium-sized
d_call: .
v_call: TRBV27
j_call: TRBJ2-7
cdr3_aa: CASSEGTYEQYF
cdr3_nt: TGTGCCAGCAGTGAGGGGACCTACGAGCAGTACTTC

clone_size: many
d_call: TRBD1
v_call: TRBV18
j_call: TRBJ1-4
cdr3_aa: CASSPRRGLDEKLFF
cdr3_nt: TGTGCCAGCTCACCAAGGAGGGGGCTTGATGAAAAACTGTTTTTT

clone_size: many
d_call: TRBD2
v_call: TRBV10-3
j_call: TRBJ2-1
cdr3_aa: CAISARGDGYNEQFF
cdr3_nt: TGTGCCATCAGTGCGCGGGGGGACGGCTACAATGAGCAGTTCTTC

clone_size: many
d_call: .
v_call: TRBV7-2
j_call: TRBJ2-3
cdr3_aa: CASSFKQGGRDTQYF
cdr3_nt: TGTGCCAGCAGCTTCAAACAGGGTGGACGGGATACGCAGTATTTT

clone_size: many
d_call: .
v_call: TRBV7-2
j_call: TRBJ1-1
cdr3_aa: CASSLFPSMVENTEAFF
cdr3_nt: TGTGCCAGCAGCTTATTCCCCTCAATGGTCGAGAACACTGAAGCTTTCTTT

clone_size: many
d_call: .
v_call: TRBV19
j_call: TRBJ2-2
cdr3_aa: CASSPGQGTSPGELFF
cdr3_nt: TGTGCCAGTAGTCCTGGACAGGGGACTAGCCCCGGGGAGCTGTTTTTT